The 6 T cell receptor beta chains reported below all come from one sample, sequenced in a study of cytomegalovirus exposure and HLA in healthy donors. In the PCR, 60 Vbeta and 13 Jbeta primers were used. Only in-frame clones appear in the TCRdb table, and some are missing; sequencing was by immunoSEQ multiplex PCR. The table includes about 120,000 clones, 81% detected once. Sequencing was done on a sample of PBMCs. The receptors were gathered from a woman aged 40 to 49 in good health and CMV-seronegative.

J is TRBJ1-4 and V is TRBV11-2; weak D call: TRBD1 (6 bases). Germline V gene lookup returns CDR1 SGHAT and CDR2 FQNNGV. There are 16 residues in the CDR3. The V end was cut by 5 bases, the J end by 3 bases, with 16 bases between. The CDR3 region is CASSALTGSPNEKLFF. CDR3 bases: TGTGCCAGCAGCGCCCTCACAGGGTCGCCTAATGAAAAACTGTTTTTT.

This chain links TRBV7-3 with TRBJ2-5; 9 bases align to TRBD1. The J call may not be correct, given that the DNA end is closer to TRBJ2-7. The germline gives CDR1 SGHTA, CDR2 FQGTGA. The length of the CDR3 is 16 residues. DNA for the CDR3: TGTGCCAGCAGTCAAATATCGGGACAGGGCTCCTACGAGCAGTACTTC. Protein product: CASSQISGQGSYEQYF.

The V and J genes are TRBV6-1 and TRBJ2-7; 10 nucleotides match TRBD2. V lost 2 bases and J lost 4; bases outside the gene matches: 5. The CDR3 is 15 amino acids. Germline V gene data show CDR1 as MNHNS and CDR2 as SASEGT. In DNA form, the CDR3 reads TGTGCCAGCAGTGAAATGGCTAGCGGGAGTTACGAGCAGTACTTC. Its protein is CASSEMASGSYEQYF.

This clone has ten or more counts. The chain uses TRBV5-1 and TRBJ2-7, with TRBD1 matching 9 bases. From germline, CDR1 is SGHRS and CDR2 YFSETQ. The CDR3 loop spans 14 amino acids. After removal of 5 bases from V and 6 bases from J, the junction contained 9 bases not matched to a gene. CDR3 DNA sequence: TGCGCCAGCAGGATTGGGACAGGGTCCCTCGAGCAGTACTTC. Its translation: CASRIGTGSLEQYF. The complete variable domain, with remaining parts taken from reference TRBV5-1 and TRBJ2-7, reads KAGVTQTPRYLIKTRGQQVTLSCSPISGHRSVSWYQQTPGQGLQFLFEYFSETQRNKGNFPGRFSGRQFSNSRSEMNVSTLELGDSALYLCASRIGTGSLEQYFGPGTRLTVT.

This chain joins TRBV27 and TRBJ2-5; possibly TRBD1 for D (8 bases). The germline gives CDR1 MNHEY, CDR2 SMNVEV (reference sequence). The CDR3 is made up of 14 amino acids. The V end lost 2 bases, the J end lost 7 bases, and 14 bases lay between the germline ends. CDR3 bases: TGTGCCAGCAGTTTAACAGGGGGGGTCGGGACCCAGTACTTC. Its protein product is CASSLTGGVGTQYF.

V and J are TRBV6-6 and TRBJ2-7; the match to TRBD2 covers 12 bases. Germline V CDR1 and CDR2: MNHNY, SVGAGI (reference sequence). V dropped 5 bases and J dropped 4; count of bases not matched to a gene: 6. The CDR3 loop spans 15 amino acids. CDR3 amino acids: CASSLASGRGYEQYF. The CDR3, as DNA: TGTGCCAGCAGTCTTGCTAGCGGGAGGGGATACGAGCAGTACTTC.